The 16 T cell receptor beta chains given below trace back to one sample, sequenced in a study of metastatic and nonmetastatic thyroid tumors. Each patient went into thyroid surgery without having received any treatment. TCRdb reassembled clones from the PCR reads with MiXCR. The sample shows 24,000 or so clones, about 13% of them seen only once. Sample: blood. These receptors were obtained from a female donor with papillary thyroid cancer or a benign thyroid nodule (not recorded which). Some clones in this sample may be carry-over from other donors' samples.

Ten or more counts support this clone. The chain has TRBV27 and TRBJ1-6, with no clear D. V was shortened by 2 bases and J by 3 bases, with 5 bases between the two germline ends. The CDR3 is 14 amino acids. The V gene's germline CDR1 is MNHEY and CDR2 SMNVEV (reference sequence). The CDR3 here is CASSLGLYNSPLHF. Written as DNA, the CDR3 is TGTGCCAGCAGTTTAGGTCTCTATAATTCACCCCTCCACTTT.

As for this clone: Mismatch with germline at one junction end may stem from a read error. J is TRBJ2-7 and V is TRBV12-3 or TRBV12-4; D uncertain. This CDR3 has 15 amino acids. The CDR3 sequence is CARSITPRSQHVEYF. The CDR3 DNA is TGTGCCCGCAGCATTACCCCCAGGTCGCAACACGTGGAGTACTTC.

Ten or more counts support this clone. The gene calls are TRBV5-1 and TRBJ1-1; 7 bases match TRBD1. Trimming took 0 bases from V and 4 from J; bases not matched to a gene: 6. The CDR3 is 15 residues long. The germline gives CDR1 SGHRS, CDR2 YFSETQ. The CDR3 loop is CASSLGPGGSTEAFF. Written as DNA, the CDR3 is TGCGCCAGCAGCTTGGGCCCAGGGGGGTCCACTGAAGCTTTCTTT.

This clone was observed at least ten times. This sequence joins TRBV12-3 or TRBV12-4 and TRBJ2-7; the D call may be TRBD1 or TRBD2 (5 bases each). The CDR3 is made up of 13 amino acids. V lost 6 bases and J lost 3, with 12 bases in between. CDR3 in amino acids: CASRAGSYYEQYF. The CDR3 DNA reads TGTGCCAGCAGAGCAGGGAGCTACTACGAGCAGTACTTC.

This clone was seen at least ten times. The rearrangement joins TRBV10-2 to TRBJ1-3; D not certain. From germline, CDR1 is WSHSY and CDR2 SAAADI. This CDR3 is built from 15 residues. V gave up 3 bases and J gave up 0 bases, with 9 bases separating them. Here the CDR3 DNA reads TGCGCCAGCAGTGAATCGGGTCGCTCTGGAAACACCATATATTTT. It encodes CASSESGRSGNTIYF.

This clone was seen repeatedly, ten times or more. The CDR3 is CSARDWLAGVGEQFF. DNA of the CDR3: TGCAGTGCTAGAGATTGGCTAGCGGGAGTCGGGGAGCAGTTCTTC. The V call is TRBV20-1, the J call TRBJ2-1; 10 positions match TRBD2. Germline trimming cut 0 bases from V and 10 bases from J; bases unmatched to any gene: 9. The CDR3 spans 15 residues. Per germline, CDR1 DFQATT and CDR2 SNEGSKA (reference sequence).

The chain's CDR3 is CASSNYKGTYEQYF. CDR3 sequence (DNA): TGTGCCAGCAGTAACTACAAGGGCACCTACGAGCAGTACTTC. This sequence joins TRBV28 and TRBJ2-7; D ambiguous. V was cut by 5 bases and J by 2 bases, with 13 bases left in between. CDR1 is MDHEN, CDR2 SYDVKM, per germline. CDR3 length equals 14 residues.

The chain combines TRBV6-5 with TRBJ2-1, with D possibly being TRBD1 or TRBD2 (5 bases each). CDR1 MNHEY and CDR2 SVGAGI come from the germline V gene. Trimming removed 4 bases from V and 6 bases from J, with 16 bases in between. The CDR3 spans 15 residues. The CDR3 DNA reads TGTGCCAGCAGTTTCTCCCAAGGGACGGTCAATGAGCAGTTCTTC. Its translation: CASSFSQGTVNEQFF.

This clone was seen at least ten times. The rearrangement uses TRBV7-2 and TRBJ2-1; D possibly corresponds to TRBD2 (6 bases). Germline loops: CDR1 SGHTA, CDR2 FQGNSA. CDR3 length: 13 residues. The ends were cut back, 4 bases at V and 6 bases at J, with 10 bases in the middle. The CDR3 loop is CASSSNSGNEQFF. In DNA form, the CDR3 reads TGTGCCAGCAGCTCCAATAGCGGCAATGAGCAGTTCTTC. Combining the CDR3 with reference TRBV7-2 and TRBJ2-1 gives the whole variable domain GAGVSQSPSNKVTEKGKDVELRCDPISGHTALYWYRQSLGQGLEFLIYFQGNSAPDKSGLPSDRFSAERTGGSVSTLTIQRTQQEDSAVYLCASSSNSGNEQFFGPGTRLTVL.

V and J are TRBV24-1 and TRBJ1-5; TRBD1 is a possible D gene (5 bases). Trimming left V 7 bases short and J 6 bases short, with 12 bases between. In germline, CDR1 is KGHDR, CDR2 SFDVKD. The CDR3 has 13 amino acids. The CDR3 sequence: CATSRTGGQPQHF. CDR3 DNA: TGTGCCACCAGCCGGACTGGGGGTCAGCCCCAGCATTTT.

This clone has ten or more counts. J is TRBJ1-4 and V is TRBV18; D gene ambiguous. The CDR3 spans 14 residues. Germline V lookup: CDR1 KGHSH, CDR2 LQKENI. V shed 1 base and J shed 0 bases, with 3 bases lying between them. CDR3 in DNA: TGTGCCAGCTCACCACAAACAACTAATGAAAAACTGTTTTTT. It yields the protein CASSPQTTNEKLFF.

The chain combines TRBV12-3 or TRBV12-4 with TRBJ2-7; D perhaps matches TRBD1 (6 bases). CDR3 length equals 16 residues. Trimming removed 5 bases from V and 6 bases from J, with 23 bases in between. The chain's CDR3 is CASSPLYRTVGGEQYF. Here the CDR3 DNA reads TGTGCCAGCAGTCCACTCTATCGGACAGTCGGCGGCGAGCAGTACTTC.

This clone was counted at least ten times. The CDR3 nucleotides read TGTGCCAGCAGTTTAGCGGAAGAGCGAGGGGATACGCAGTATTTT. It codes for CASSLAEERGDTQYF. The chain employs TRBV12-3 or TRBV12-4 and TRBJ2-3; TRBD2 might be the D (5 bases). The V end was cut by 0 bases, the J end by 6 bases, with 13 bases between. This CDR3 spans 15 amino acids.

This clone was recorded many times. The genes are TRBV19 and TRBJ2-2; 7 bases line up with TRBD1. CDR3 length: 15 residues. With 7 bases clipped from V and 3 bases from J, the junction kept 8 bases outside the gene matches. Germline V CDR1 and CDR2: LNHDA, SQIVND (reference sequence). Written as DNA, the CDR3 is TGTGCCAGTAAACAGGGGCGGTGGGACACCGGGGAGCTGTTTTTT. It is translated as CASKQGRWDTGELFF.

This chain connects TRBV19 to TRBJ1-5; TRBD1 might be the D (5 bases). Germline V CDR1 and CDR2: LNHDA, SQIVND (reference sequence). Trimming removed 7 bases from V and 3 bases from J, with 22 bases in between. There are 17 residues in the CDR3. For the CDR3, the DNA is TGTGCCAGTACCCCCAGCCCCCCGGGGACCTTCAATCAGCCCCAGCATTTT. This translates into CASTPSPPGTFNQPQHF.

This clone was observed at least ten times. V usage is TRBV12-3 or TRBV12-4 and J usage is TRBJ1-1; D is uncertain. Trimming shortened V by 8 bases and J by 1 base, and 14 bases separated the two germline ends. The CDR3 sequence is 14 residues long. In nucleotides, the CDR3 is TGTGCCAGCTGTCAGAGGTTTGGGAACACTGAAGCTTTCTTT. Its protein is CASCQRFGNTEAFF.